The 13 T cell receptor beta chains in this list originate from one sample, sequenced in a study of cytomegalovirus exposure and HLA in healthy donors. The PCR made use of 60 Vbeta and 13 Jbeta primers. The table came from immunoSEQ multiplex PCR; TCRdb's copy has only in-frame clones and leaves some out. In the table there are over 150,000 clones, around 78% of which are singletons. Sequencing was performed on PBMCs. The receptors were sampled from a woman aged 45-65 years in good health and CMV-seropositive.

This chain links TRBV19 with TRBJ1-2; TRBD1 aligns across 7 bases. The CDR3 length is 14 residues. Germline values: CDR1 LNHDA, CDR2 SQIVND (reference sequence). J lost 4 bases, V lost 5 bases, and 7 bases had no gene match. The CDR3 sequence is CASSPGQVVYGYTF. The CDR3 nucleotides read TGTGCCAGTAGTCCTGGACAGGTAGTCTATGGCTACACCTTC.

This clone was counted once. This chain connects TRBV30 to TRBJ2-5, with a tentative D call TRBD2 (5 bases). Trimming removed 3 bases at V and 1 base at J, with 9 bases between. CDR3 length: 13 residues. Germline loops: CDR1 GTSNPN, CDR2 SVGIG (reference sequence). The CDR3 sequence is CAWSGGLQETQYF. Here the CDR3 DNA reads TGTGCCTGGAGCGGCGGGCTCCAAGAGACCCAGTACTTC.

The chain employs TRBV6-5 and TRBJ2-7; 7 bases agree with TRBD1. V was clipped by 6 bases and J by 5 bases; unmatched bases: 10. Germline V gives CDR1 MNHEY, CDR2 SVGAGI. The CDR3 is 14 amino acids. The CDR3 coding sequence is TGTGCCAGCAGCTCGGACAGGTTCGGGCACGAGCAGTACTTC. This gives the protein CASSSDRFGHEQYF.

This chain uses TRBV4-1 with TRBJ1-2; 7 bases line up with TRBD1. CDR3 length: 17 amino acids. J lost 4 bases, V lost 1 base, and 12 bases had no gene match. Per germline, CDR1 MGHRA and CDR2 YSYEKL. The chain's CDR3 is CASSQANEDRSPYGYTF. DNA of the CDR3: TGCGCCAGCAGCCAAGCTAACGAGGACAGGTCACCCTATGGCTACACCTTC.

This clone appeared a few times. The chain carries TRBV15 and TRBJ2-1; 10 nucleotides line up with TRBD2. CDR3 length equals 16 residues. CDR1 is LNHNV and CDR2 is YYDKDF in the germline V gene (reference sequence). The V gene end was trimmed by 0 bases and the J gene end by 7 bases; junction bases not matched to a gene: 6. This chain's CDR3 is CATSREIGSGGNEQFF. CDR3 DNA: TGTGCCACCAGCAGAGAGATTGGTAGCGGGGGGAATGAGCAGTTCTTC. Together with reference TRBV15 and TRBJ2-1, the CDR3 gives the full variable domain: DAMVIQNPRYQVTQFGKPVTLSCSQTLNHNVMYWYQQKSSQAPKLLFHYYDKDFNNEADTPDNFQSRRPNTSFCFLDIRSPGLGDTAMYLCATSREIGSGGNEQFFGPGTRLTVL.

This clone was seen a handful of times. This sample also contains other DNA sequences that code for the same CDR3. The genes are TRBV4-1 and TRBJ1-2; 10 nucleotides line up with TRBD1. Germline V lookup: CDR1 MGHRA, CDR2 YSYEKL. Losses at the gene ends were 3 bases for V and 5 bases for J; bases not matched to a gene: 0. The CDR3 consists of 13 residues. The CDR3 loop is CASSQGQGYGYTF. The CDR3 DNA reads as TGCGCCAGCAGCCAGGGACAGGGGTATGGCTACACCTTC.

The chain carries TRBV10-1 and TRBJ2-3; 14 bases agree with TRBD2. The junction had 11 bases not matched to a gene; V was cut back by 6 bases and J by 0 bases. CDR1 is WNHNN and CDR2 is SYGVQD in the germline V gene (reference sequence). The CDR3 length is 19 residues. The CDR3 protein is CASSRGLAGGNPSTDTQYF. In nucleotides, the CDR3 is TGCGCCAGCAGCCGTGGACTAGCGGGGGGCAATCCTAGCACAGATACGCAGTATTTT.

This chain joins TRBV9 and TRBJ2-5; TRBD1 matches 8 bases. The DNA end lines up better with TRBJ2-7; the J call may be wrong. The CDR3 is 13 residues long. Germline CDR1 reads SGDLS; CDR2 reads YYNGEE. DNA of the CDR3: TGTGCCAGCAACCAGGGGGCGGGTGGCGAGCAGTACTTC. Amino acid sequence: CASNQGAGGEQYF.

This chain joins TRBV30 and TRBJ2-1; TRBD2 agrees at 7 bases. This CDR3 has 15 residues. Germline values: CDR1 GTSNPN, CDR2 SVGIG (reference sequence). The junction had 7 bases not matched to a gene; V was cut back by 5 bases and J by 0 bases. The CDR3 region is CAWALSGASYNEQFF. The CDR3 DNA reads TGTGCCTGGGCACTAAGCGGGGCCTCCTACAATGAGCAGTTCTTC.

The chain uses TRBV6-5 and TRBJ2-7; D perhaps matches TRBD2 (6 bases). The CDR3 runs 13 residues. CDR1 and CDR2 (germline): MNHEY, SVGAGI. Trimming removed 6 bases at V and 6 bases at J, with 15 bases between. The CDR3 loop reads CASSPDRRGEQYF. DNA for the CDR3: TGTGCCAGCAGCCCGGATCGGCGGGGCGAGCAGTACTTC.

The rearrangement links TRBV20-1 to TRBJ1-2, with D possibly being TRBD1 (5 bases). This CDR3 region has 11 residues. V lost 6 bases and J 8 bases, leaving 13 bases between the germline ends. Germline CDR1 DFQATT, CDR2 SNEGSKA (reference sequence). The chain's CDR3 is CSAGGEEGYTF. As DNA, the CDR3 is TGCAGTGCCGGGGGGGAGGAGGGCTACACCTTC.

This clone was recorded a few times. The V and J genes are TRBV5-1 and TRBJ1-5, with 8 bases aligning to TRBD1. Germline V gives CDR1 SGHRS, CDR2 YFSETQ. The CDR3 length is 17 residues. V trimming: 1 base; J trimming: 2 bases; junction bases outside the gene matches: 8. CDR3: CASSLQPQGAGNQPQHF. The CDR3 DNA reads TGCGCCAGCAGCTTGCAACCCCAGGGGGCGGGCAATCAGCCCCAGCATTTT.

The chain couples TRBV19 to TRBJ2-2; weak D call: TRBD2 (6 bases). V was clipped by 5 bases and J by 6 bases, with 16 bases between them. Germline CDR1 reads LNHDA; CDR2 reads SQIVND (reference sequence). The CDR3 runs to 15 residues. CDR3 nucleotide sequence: TGTGCCAGTAGTGGGAGGCTAGATTTCCCCGGGGAGCTGTTTTTT. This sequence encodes CASSGRLDFPGELFF.